The 22 T cell receptor beta chains reported below all come from one sample, sequenced in a study of blood T cells in healthy people across ages. The use of a sample-barcoded 5' primer and a J-beta primer mix characterized a second PCR of roughly 6 to 11 cycles. Via MiXCR, TCRdb re-called the 5' RACE reads, giving one row per CDR3 protein. The table lists about 1.6 million distinct CDR3 sequences, 34% of them singletons. The sequenced material came from blood. The receptors here all came from a woman in her 30s in good health.

This clonotype was counted between two and nine times. The J gene is TRBJ1-1, the V gene TRBV20-1; possibly TRBD1 for D (6 bases). The V gene's germline CDR1 is DFQATT and CDR2 SNEGSKA (reference sequence). This CDR3 region has 14 residues. V lost 3 bases and J lost 1, with 12 bases in between. The CDR3: CSASRGPWNTEAFF. CDR3 DNA sequence: TGCAGTGCTAGCAGGGGCCCTTGGAACACTGAAGCTTTCTTT.

This clonotype was recorded a few times. The J gene is TRBJ1-2, the V gene TRBV20-1; a possible D gene is TRBD1 (6 bases). The length of the CDR3 is 13 residues. The germline CDR1 and CDR2 sequences are DFQATT and SNEGSKA (reference sequence). V lost 6 bases and J lost 6, with 17 bases in between. The CDR3 loop reads CSAWGAASNGYTF. In DNA, the CDR3 is TGCAGTGCCTGGGGGGCAGCATCAAATGGCTACACCTTC.

There are a few counts of this clonotype. The gene calls are TRBV3-1 and TRBJ1-2; the D gene is possibly TRBD1 (5 bases). CDR1 is LGHDT, CDR2 YNNKEL, per germline (reference sequence). The V end lost 4 bases, the J end lost 7 bases, and 19 bases lay between the germline ends. This CDR3 has 15 residues. The CDR3 region has the DNA TGTGCCAGCAGCCGCCGGGGTGGCGGGGCTAGTGGCTACACCTTC. This encodes CASSRRGGGASGYTF.

The rearrangement uses TRBV28 and TRBJ1-5; 8 positions match TRBD1. CDR3 size: 15 residues. The J segment lost 6 bases and the V segment lost 6 bases, leaving 10 bases of the junction unmatched. Germline V gene data show CDR1 as MDHEN and CDR2 as SYDVKM. The CDR3 nucleotides read TGTGCCAGCAGGCAACAGGGGGTAAGAAGTCAGCCCCAGCATTTT. As protein: CASRQQGVRSQPQHF.

This clonotype was counted only a few times. The chain joins TRBV29-1 to TRBJ2-3, with TRBD2 matching over 9 bases. CDR3 length equals 14 residues. Trimming removed 4 bases from V and 5 bases from J; junction bases left unmatched: 7. The germline CDR1 and CDR2 sequences are SQVTM and ANQGSEA. DNA of the CDR3: TGCAGCGTTGGTATAGCGGGAGTAGGAGATACGCAGTATTTT. Its protein product is CSVGIAGVGDTQYF.

This clonotype was detected only a few times. The V gene is TRBV20-1, the J gene TRBJ2-3; the D gene is possibly TRBD2 (6 bases). Germline V gene data show CDR1 as DFQATT and CDR2 as SNEGSKA (reference sequence). Trimming pared 3 bases from V and 0 bases from J, leaving 13 bases between. The CDR3 extends over 15 amino acids. This CDR3 reads CSASLRRDSTDTQYF. The DNA for the CDR3 is TGCAGTGCTAGCTTAAGGCGGGACAGCACAGATACGCAGTATTTT.

V is TRBV9 and J is TRBJ2-3; 11 positions match TRBD2. The CDR3 is made up of 18 amino acids. V lost 4 bases, J lost 4 bases, and 14 bases stayed unmatched. Germline assignment: CDR1 SGDLS and CDR2 YYNGEE. CDR3 amino acids: CASSSFGLAGHQADTQYF. The CDR3 coding sequence is TGTGCCAGCAGCTCCTTCGGACTAGCGGGTCATCAGGCAGATACGCAGTATTTT.

This clonotype was found a few times. This chain connects TRBV3-1 to TRBJ2-4; no definite D call. The closer fit of TRBJ2-7 to the DNA end suggests the J call may be wrong. In germline, CDR1 is LGHDT, CDR2 YNNKEL (reference sequence). CDR3 size: 14 residues. CDR3 sequence reads: CASSQNPPWAEQYF. In DNA, the CDR3 is TGTGCCAGCAGCCAAAACCCCCCCTGGGCCGAGCAGTACTTC.

This clonotype has only a few counts. The chain employs TRBV7-6 and TRBJ2-1; D may correspond to TRBD1 or TRBD2 (6 bases each). The germline V gene encodes CDR1 SGHVS and CDR2 FNYEAQ. The CDR3 spans 14 residues. V was clipped by 2 bases and J by 9 bases, with 14 bases between them. DNA for the CDR3: TGTGCCAGCAGCTTATGGGGGGCCACGGGTGAGCAGTTCTTC. Translated, it gives CASSLWGATGEQFF. The variable domain in full, completed from reference TRBV7-6 and TRBJ2-1, reads GAGVSQSPRYKVTKRGQDVALRCDPISGHVSLYWYRQALGQGPEFLTYFNYEAQQDKSGLPNDRFSAERPEGSISTLTIQRTEQRDSAMYRCASSLWGATGEQFFGPGTRLTVL.

This clonotype showed up just a few times. The gene calls are TRBV6-6 and TRBJ1-6; possibly TRBD1 for D (6 bases). The CDR3 covers 17 residues. V lost 2 bases to trimming and J lost 9 bases, with 20 bases between them. Looked up from germline, CDR1 is MNHNY and CDR2 is SVGAGI (reference sequence). The CDR3, as DNA: TGTGCCAGCAGTTACGCGATTCAGGGGTCCGGAAGTTCACCCCTCCACTTT. Its protein product is CASSYAIQGSGSSPLHF.

The CDR3 bases are TGTGCCAGCAGTTATGCCGGCCAAAACACTGAAGCTTTCTTT. This codes for CASSYAGQNTEAFF. The chain employs TRBV6-6 and TRBJ1-1; D is ambiguous. Germline lookup yields CDR1 MNHNY and CDR2 SVGAGI (reference sequence). The CDR3 spans 14 residues. Between the trimmed V and J ends, which lost 3 bases and 2 bases, there was a span of 10 bases.

This clonotype was recorded a few times. The CDR3 spells CATSTDTLNTEAFF. The CDR3 coding sequence is TGTGCCACCAGCACAGACACACTGAACACTGAAGCTTTCTTT. The chain joins TRBV15 to TRBJ1-1; unclear D gene. The CDR3 is made up of 14 amino acids. Per germline, CDR1 LNHNV and CDR2 YYDKDF (reference sequence). Trimming took off 4 bases at V and 0 bases at J, with 9 bases between the two ends.

The chain links TRBV6-5 to TRBJ2-5; D is possibly TRBD1 (6 bases). The last part of the DNA fits TRBJ2-7 better; the J call may be wrong. CDR1 and CDR2 from the germline V gene are MNHEY and SVGAGI. The CDR3 spans 13 residues. CDR3 nucleotides: TGTGCCAGCACGGCAGGGGTAAACTACGAGCAGTACTTC. Protein sequence: CASTAGVNYEQYF.

The V gene is TRBV5-1, the J gene TRBJ2-3; tentatively, D is TRBD2 (5 bases). With 5 bases removed from V and 0 bases from J, the gap between germline ends came to 10 bases. This CDR3 is built from 14 residues. The germline V gene has CDR1 SGHRS and CDR2 YFSETQ. Here the CDR3 reads CASRPGVSTDTQYF. CDR3 sequence (DNA): TGCGCCAGCAGACCCGGGGTTAGCACAGATACGCAGTATTTT.

The rearrangement links TRBV6-1 to TRBJ1-2, with D uncertain. Trimming cost V 2 bases and J 5 bases, with 6 bases left between them. CDR3 length: 12 amino acids. In germline, CDR1 is MNHNS, CDR2 SASEGT. CDR3 residues: CASSEIRYGYTF. CDR3 coding DNA: TGTGCCAGCAGTGAAATTCGATATGGCTACACCTTC.

The chain is built from TRBV3-1 and TRBJ2-1; 8 nucleotides match TRBD2. The V gene's germline CDR1 is LGHDT and CDR2 YNNKEL (reference sequence). Germline trimming cut 4 bases from V and 10 bases from J; bases unmatched to any gene: 15. This CDR3 is 16 amino acids long. The CDR3 DNA is TGTGCCAGCAGCCTACTAGCGGCGCAAAAGGGTATCGAGCAGTTCTTC. This gives the protein CASSLLAAQKGIEQFF.

The chain joins TRBV6-1 to TRBJ1-6, with a weak D call TRBD1 (5 bases). Trimming left V 3 bases short and J 9 bases short, with 15 bases between. Looked up from germline, CDR1 is MNHNS and CDR2 is SASEGT. The CDR3 is made up of 15 amino acids. The CDR3 region is CASSEAWGGGSPLHF. CDR3 DNA sequence: TGTGCCAGCAGTGAGGCGTGGGGGGGAGGTTCACCCCTCCACTTT.

The chain combines TRBV27 with TRBJ1-2; D is perhaps TRBD1 (6 bases). Germline V gene lookup returns CDR1 MNHEY and CDR2 SMNVEV (reference sequence). V lost 7 bases and J lost 2, with 23 bases in between. CDR3 size: 17 residues. The CDR3 DNA follows: TGTGCCAGCACCGGAACCGTACGGGGGCGGGCCAACTATGGCTACACCTTC. Protein sequence: CASTGTVRGRANYGYTF.

The CDR3: CASSRTGQARREQYF. For the CDR3, the DNA is TGTGCCAGCAGTCGGACGGGACAGGCGAGGAGAGAGCAGTACTTC. V usage is TRBV12-3 or TRBV12-4 and J usage is TRBJ2-5; 8 bases align to TRBD1. The CDR3 has 15 residues. V dropped 5 bases and J dropped 11; count of bases not matched to a gene: 16.

This clonotype has only a few counts. V gene TRBV5-1 combines with J gene TRBJ1-1; D possibly corresponds to TRBD1 (5 bases). Germline CDR1 and CDR2: SGHRS and YFSETQ. Trimming pared 0 bases from V and 6 bases from J, leaving 9 bases between. The CDR3 loop spans 13 amino acids. CDR3 in DNA: TGCGCCAGCAGCTTGGAGCTGGGGGCTGAAGCTTTCTTT. Its translation: CASSLELGAEAFF.

This clonotype has more than one count but fewer than ten. V gene TRBV7-2 combines with J gene TRBJ2-7, with a tentative D call TRBD2 (5 bases). Trimming took 4 bases from V and 0 from J, leaving 13 bases between them. The germline gives CDR1 SGHTA, CDR2 FQGNSA. The CDR3 is 15 amino acids. The CDR3 here is CASSWKDSYSYEQYF. The CDR3 coding sequence is TGTGCCAGCAGCTGGAAGGACTCCTACTCCTACGAGCAGTACTTC.

V gene TRBV6-5 combines with J gene TRBJ2-4, with a weak D call TRBD2 (6 bases). The germline V and J ends were trimmed by 8 bases and 9 bases, with 17 bases remaining between them. Germline V gives CDR1 MNHEY, CDR2 SVGAGI. This CDR3 region has 13 residues. The chain's CDR3 is CASLLAPGSIQYF. In nucleotides, the CDR3 is TGTGCCAGCCTTCTCGCCCCCGGGAGCATTCAGTACTTC.